This passage covers 8 T cell receptor beta chains from one sample sequenced in a study of blood T cell repertoires in COVID-19. Repertoires were generated with immunoSEQ multiplex PCR, while TCRdb's copy carries only in-frame clones and drops some. The data contain about 310,000 clones, roughly 89% of them singletons. The sequencing sample was made of PBMCs or T cells enriched from blood (not recorded which). The receptors originated from a young woman who had recovered from COVID-19.

V gene TRBV7-2 combines with J gene TRBJ2-7, with 9 bases matching TRBD2. The CDR3 covers 18 residues. Germline assignment: CDR1 SGHTA and CDR2 FQGNSA. With 3 bases clipped from V and 6 bases from J, the junction kept 18 bases outside the gene matches. CDR3 in DNA: TGTGCCAGCAGCTTTTCGGGGGTCCTGGGACTAGCAATTTCCGAGCAGTACTTC. It yields the protein CASSFSGVLGLAISEQYF.

The chain joins TRBV28 to TRBJ2-1; tentative D call: TRBD1 (5 bases). This CDR3 region has 13 residues. Trimming took off 3 bases at V and 7 bases at J, with 10 bases between the two ends. In germline, CDR1 is MDHEN, CDR2 SYDVKM. CDR3 residues: CASSFPSGNEQFF. The CDR3 region has the DNA TGTGCCAGCAGTTTCCCCTCAGGGAATGAGCAGTTCTTC.

CDR3: CASSDTRTVNTEAFF. CDR3 nucleotide sequence: TGTGCCAGCAGTGATACCCGGACAGTAAACACTGAAGCTTTCTTT. This chain links TRBV2 with TRBJ1-1; maybe TRBD1 (6 bases). CDR1 and CDR2 (germline): SNHLY, FYNNEI. The CDR3 is made up of 15 amino acids. V was shortened by 3 bases and J by 2 bases, with 13 bases between the two germline ends. Filled out from reference TRBV2 and TRBJ1-1, the complete variable domain reads EPEVTQTPSHQVTQMGQEVILRCVPISNHLYFYWYRQILGQKVEFLVSFYNNEISEKSEIFDDQFSVERPDGSNFTLKIRSTKLEDSAMYFCASSDTRTVNTEAFFGQGTRLTVV.

V is TRBV28 and J is TRBJ1-2; 7 bases are a match to TRBD1. Germline-derived CDR1 and CDR2 are MDHEN and SYDVKM. There are 17 residues in the CDR3. J was trimmed by 8 bases and V by 6 bases; bases with no gene match: 21. Here the CDR3 reads CASSQPSYRGRGGGYTF. The DNA for the CDR3 is TGTGCCAGCAGCCAACCCAGTTACAGGGGACGAGGCGGGGGCTACACCTTC.

V gene TRBV11-2 combines with J gene TRBJ2-7; TRBD1 agrees at 7 bases. The junction had 6 bases not matched to a gene; V was cut back by 6 bases and J by 4 bases. Germline V gene sequence: CDR1 SGHAT, CDR2 FQNNGV. The CDR3 covers 13 residues. The CDR3 loop is CASRMGTVYEQYF. As DNA, the CDR3 is TGTGCCAGCAGGATGGGGACAGTTTACGAGCAGTACTTC.

The V and J genes are TRBV16 and TRBJ2-4, with TRBD2 identical over 11 bases. CDR1 KGHSY and CDR2 FQNENV come from the germline V gene. After removal of 5 bases from V and 15 bases from J, the junction contained 9 bases not matched to a gene. The CDR3 loop spans 13 amino acids. CDR3 DNA sequence: TGTGCCAGCAGCGAACGGACTAGCGGGTTCGGGTACTTC. Translating it yields CASSERTSGFGYF.

This chain joins TRBV2 and TRBJ1-1, with 9 nucleotides matching TRBD1. V shed 5 bases, J shed 5 bases, and the junction held 6 bases outside the gene matches. This CDR3 spans 14 amino acids. Germline CDR1 is SNHLY and CDR2 is FYNNEI. CDR3 amino acids: CASSQTGGTTEAFF. The CDR3 nucleotides are TGTGCCAGCAGTCAGACAGGGGGAACGACTGAAGCTTTCTTT.

This chain links TRBV19 with TRBJ2-2, with D tentatively TRBD2 (6 bases). The CDR3 runs to 17 residues. Looked up from germline, CDR1 is LNHDA and CDR2 is SQIVND (reference sequence). Trimming took 8 bases from V and 0 from J, leaving 19 bases between them. CDR3 bases: TGTGCCAGTGGGGGTCTCCGGGAGCGGGCGAACACCGGGGAGCTGTTTTTT. It encodes CASGGLRERANTGELFF.